The clone carrying this T cell receptor beta chain was recorded at least ten times. Its antigen is unknown. The source of the sample is a study of CD8 T cells in ankylosing spondylitis. Study-wide points: Prior work had noted some motif variants in reactive arthritis blood and synovial fluid. Apparently characteristic of ankylosing spondylitis blood was a TCR beta motif (about eight highly homologous variants). Clones linked to disease were reported to show significant enrichment in matched ankylosing spondylitis synovial fluid.

As the method for making TCR beta libraries, quantitative 5'-RACE with molecular barcodes was used. TCRdb ran MiXCR on the 5' RACE reads and lists one entry per CDR3 protein. Seen here are more than 250,000 distinct CDR3 sequences, about 9.9% observed once, and the top ten hold roughly a tenth. The CDR3 is made up of 13 amino acids. V lost 1 base and J lost 2, with 9 bases in between. The germline CDR1 and CDR2 sequences are DFQATT and SNEGSKA (reference sequence). This clonotype was sampled from a female donor with ankylosing spondylitis or in good health (not recorded which). The chain recombines TRBV20-1 with TRBJ2-7; D unclear. What was sequenced was blood, either unsorted or a sorted T cell fraction (not recorded which). The CDR3 nucleotides read TGCAGTGCTAGAGGGGCCTCAACCTACGAGCAGTACTTC. Translation: CSARGASTYEQYF.